The 15 T cell receptor beta chains below come from one sample, sequenced in a study of human T cells and chemical hapten exposure. MiXCR was run by TCRdb on the RACE reads, yielding one entry per CDR3 protein. Here the sample spans about 380,000 distinct CDR3 sequences, 4.5% to 6% being singletons. Time point defined: pre-sensitization, week 0. The treatment denotes: therapeutic diphenylcyclopropenone sensitization with weekly scalp DPC. The sample consisted of whole blood, taken in connection with sensitization to the hapten diphenylcyclopropenone (DPC). The receptors here all came from a woman aged 45-60 years with alopecia areata. Some clones in this sample may be carry-over from other donors' samples.

This clonotype was detected ten times or more. The V call is TRBV4-1, the J call TRBJ2-1; 9 nucleotides line up with TRBD1. CDR3 length: 15 residues. Trimming at V came to 3 bases and at J to 7 bases, leaving 7 bases not matched to a gene. Germline CDR1 reads MGHRA; CDR2 reads YSYEKL. In DNA form, the CDR3 reads TGCGCCAGCAGCCACGGACAGGGGAGTAGGAATGAGCAGTTCTTC. This sequence encodes CASSHGQGSRNEQFF.

This clonotype was recorded many times. J is TRBJ1-2 and V is TRBV20-1, with TRBD1 as a possible D gene (5 bases). Between the trimmed V and J ends, which lost 0 bases and 8 bases, there was a span of 10 bases. Germline values: CDR1 DFQATT, CDR2 SNEGSKA (reference sequence). This CDR3 is built from 12 residues. The CDR3 reads CSARDRGEGYTF. The CDR3 DNA is TGCAGTGCTAGAGATCGGGGGGAGGGCTACACCTTC.

This clonotype showed up many times. The chain combines TRBV12-3 or TRBV12-4 with TRBJ2-7, with D possibly TRBD1 on 5 matching bases. V gave up 3 bases and J gave up 2 bases, with 8 bases separating them. This CDR3 has 13 residues. The CDR3 DNA reads TGTGCCAGCAGTTTTCAGACAGCCTACGAGCAGTACTTC. Protein sequence: CASSFQTAYEQYF.

The gene calls are TRBV9 and TRBJ1-3; D uncertain. This CDR3 has 15 amino acids. Germline CDR1 SGDLS, CDR2 YYNGEE. V shed 0 bases and J shed 10 bases, with 17 bases lying between them. The CDR3 nucleotides are TGTGCCAGCAGCGTAGGGCGGACCTCCACTCCGACCATATATTTT. It is translated as CASSVGRTSTPTIYF. Using reference TRBV9 and TRBJ1-3 for the parts outside the CDR3, the full variable domain is DSGVTQTPKHLITATGQRVTLRCSPRSGDLSVYWYQQSLDQGLQFLIQYYNGEERAKGNILERFSAQQFPDLHSELNLSSLELGDSALYFCASSVGRTSTPTIYFGEGSWLTVV.

This clonotype was observed a handful of times. The chain couples TRBV11-2 to TRBJ2-7, with a weak D call TRBD1 (6 bases). V shed 5 bases and J shed 3 bases, with 11 bases lying between them. CDR1 SGHAT and CDR2 FQNNGV come from the germline V gene. The CDR3 has 13 residues. The CDR3 DNA sequence: TGTGCCAGCAGCGTACAACAGGGCTACGAGCAGTACTTC. This encodes CASSVQQGYEQYF.

The genes are TRBV9 and TRBJ2-6; D might be TRBD1 or TRBD2, each matching 5 bases. The CDR3 is made up of 17 amino acids. V lost 5 bases and J 0 bases, leaving 15 bases between the germline ends. Germline assignment: CDR1 SGDLS and CDR2 YYNGEE. CDR3 DNA: TGTGCCAGCAGTGACCGGGACGCTCGCTCTGGGGCCAACGTCCTGACTTTC. This encodes CASSDRDARSGANVLTF.

As concerns this clonotype: This may stem from a read error, because a much larger clone lies one nucleotide away. V is TRBV28 and J is TRBJ1-1; the D gene is possibly TRBD1 (6 bases). Germline assignment: CDR1 MDHEN and CDR2 SYDVKM. The CDR3 spans 15 residues. Trimming left V 11 bases short and J 4 bases short, with 23 bases between. The DNA of the CDR3 is TGTGCCCCTACTTACTCGGGGGCACGGGGCACTGAAGCTTTCTTT. Translation gives CAPTYSGARGTEAFF.

This clonotype was detected many times. The chain links TRBV12-3 or TRBV12-4 to TRBJ1-5, with D maybe TRBD1 (6 bases). This CDR3 region has 14 residues. Trimming took 3 bases from V and 3 from J, leaving 9 bases between them. The CDR3 reads CASSLRGNNQPQHF. CDR3 bases: TGTGCCAGCAGTTTGAGGGGGAACAATCAGCCCCAGCATTTT.

This clonotype was observed at least ten times. The chain combines TRBV28 with TRBJ1-1; D ambiguous. CDR3 length: 14 residues. CDR1 is MDHEN and CDR2 is SYDVKM in the germline V gene. V was cut by 8 bases and J by 2 bases, with 15 bases left in between. The CDR3: CASLTHKGNTEAFF. The CDR3 DNA sequence: TGTGCCAGCTTAACCCACAAGGGTAACACTGAAGCTTTCTTT.

This clonotype was counted at least ten times. V is TRBV29-1 and J is TRBJ2-1, with a weak D call TRBD1 (7 bases). The V end was cut by 6 bases, the J end by 7 bases, with 10 bases between. This CDR3 comprises 11 residues. Germline V lookup: CDR1 SQVTM, CDR2 ANQGSEA. The CDR3 region is CSVPGGNEQFF. The CDR3 DNA reads as TGCAGCGTCCCAGGGGGGAATGAGCAGTTCTTC.

The CDR3: CATSRPGQATNEKLFF. DNA for the CDR3: TGTGCCACCAGCAGACCCGGACAGGCAACTAATGAAAAACTGTTTTTT. The V and J genes are TRBV15 and TRBJ1-4; 7 bases match TRBD1. The germline V gene encodes CDR1 LNHNV and CDR2 YYDKDF (reference sequence). The CDR3 runs 16 residues. Unmatched junction bases numbered 3, after V lost 2 bases and J lost 0 bases.

Worth noting for this clonotype: Being one base from a much bigger clone, this may be a read error. The genes are TRBV6-2 or TRBV6-3 and TRBJ2-3; tentative D call: TRBD1 (6 bases). CDR1 and CDR2 (germline): MNHEY, SVGEGT. The CDR3 extends over 13 amino acids. CDR3 loop: CDSSYRVLDTQYF. The CDR3 nucleotides read TGTGACAGCAGTTACAGGGTCCTAGATACGCAGTATTTT.

This clonotype was detected ten times or more. The rearrangement joins TRBV6-5 to TRBJ2-7; maybe TRBD1 (5 bases). V gave up 0 bases and J gave up 6 bases, with 9 bases separating them. CDR3 size: 13 residues. Germline CDR1 is MNHEY and CDR2 is SVGAGI. CDR3 amino acids: CASSYSIGAEQYF. CDR3 bases: TGTGCCAGCAGTTACTCGATAGGGGCCGAGCAGTACTTC.

This clonotype was seen only a few times. DNA of the CDR3: TGCAGTGCTAGAGATCTGGATTGGGCTAGCGGGGAGTACGAGCAGTACTTC. This sequence encodes CSARDLDWASGEYEQYF. The gene calls are TRBV20-1 and TRBJ2-7, with TRBD2 matching 9 bases. Germline V CDR1 and CDR2: DFQATT, SNEGSKA (reference sequence). V trimming: 0 bases; J trimming: 4 bases; junction bases outside the gene matches: 13. The CDR3 extends over 17 amino acids.

This clonotype showed up just a few times. The gene calls are TRBV5-1 and TRBJ1-5; tentatively, D is TRBD1 (5 bases). The CDR3 consists of 14 residues. Germline V gene sequence: CDR1 SGHRS, CDR2 YFSETQ. With 5 bases removed from V and 3 bases from J, the gap between germline ends came to 12 bases. CDR3 nucleotide sequence: TGCGCCAGCAGTCCCGGACACTACAATCAGCCCCAGCATTTT. Translating gives CASSPGHYNQPQHF. The variable domain in full, with the rest retrieved from reference TRBV5-1 and TRBJ1-5, is KAGVTQTPRYLIKTRGQQVTLSCSPISGHRSVSWYQQTPGQGLQFLFEYFSETQRNKGNFPGRFSGRQFSNSRSEMNVSTLELGDSALYLCASSPGHYNQPQHFGDGTRLSIL.